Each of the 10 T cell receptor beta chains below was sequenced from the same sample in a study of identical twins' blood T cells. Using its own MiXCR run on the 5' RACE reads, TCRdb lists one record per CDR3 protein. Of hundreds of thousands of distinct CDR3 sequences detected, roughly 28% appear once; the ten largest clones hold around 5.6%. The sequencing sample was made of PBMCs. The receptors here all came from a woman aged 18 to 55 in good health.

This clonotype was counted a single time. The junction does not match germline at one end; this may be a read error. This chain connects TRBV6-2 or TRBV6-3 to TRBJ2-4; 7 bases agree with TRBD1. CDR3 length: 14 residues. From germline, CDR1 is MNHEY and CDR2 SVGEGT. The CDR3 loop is CASRNRDSKNIQHF. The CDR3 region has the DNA TGTGCCAGCAGGAACCGGGACAGCAAAAACATTCAGCACTTC.

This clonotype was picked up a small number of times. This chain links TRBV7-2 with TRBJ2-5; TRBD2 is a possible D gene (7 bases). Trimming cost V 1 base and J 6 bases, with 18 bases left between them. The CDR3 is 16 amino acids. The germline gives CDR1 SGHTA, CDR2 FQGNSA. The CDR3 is CASSLVGGRLMQTQYF. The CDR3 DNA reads TGTGCCAGCAGCTTAGTCGGGGGGCGGCTAATGCAGACCCAGTACTTC.

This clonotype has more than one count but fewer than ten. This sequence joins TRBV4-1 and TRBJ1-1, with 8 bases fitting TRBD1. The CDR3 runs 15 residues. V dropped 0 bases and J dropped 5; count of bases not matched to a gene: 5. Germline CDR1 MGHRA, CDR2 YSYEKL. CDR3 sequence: CASSQDMRQGTEAFF. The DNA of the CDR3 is TGCGCCAGCAGCCAAGATATGCGACAGGGGACTGAAGCTTTCTTT.

CDR3 sequence: CSAQAGNNRAGELFF. CDR3 bases: TGCAGTGCTCAAGCAGGGAATAATCGGGCCGGGGAGCTGTTTTTT. The chain links TRBV20-1 to TRBJ2-2, with a possible D match to TRBD1 (5 bases). There are 15 residues in the CDR3. CDR1 is DFQATT and CDR2 is SNEGSKA in the germline V gene (reference sequence). V shed 5 bases and J shed 6 bases, with 19 bases lying between them.

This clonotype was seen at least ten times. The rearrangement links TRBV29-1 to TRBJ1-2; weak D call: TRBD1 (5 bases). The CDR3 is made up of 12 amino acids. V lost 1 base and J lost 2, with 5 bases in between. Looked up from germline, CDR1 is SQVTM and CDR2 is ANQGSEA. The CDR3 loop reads CSVEGQNYGYTF. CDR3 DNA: TGCAGCGTTGAAGGACAGAACTATGGCTACACCTTC.

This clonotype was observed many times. The CDR3 here is CASSIRGLGDKYF. CDR3 DNA: TGTGCCAGTAGTATAAGGGGACTGGGAGACAAGTACTTC. The chain carries TRBV19 and TRBJ2-4; perhaps TRBD2 as D (6 bases). Deletions cut 2 bases from V and 14 bases from J, with 16 bases between. CDR3 length equals 13 residues. Germline CDR1 reads LNHDA; CDR2 reads SQIVND (reference sequence).

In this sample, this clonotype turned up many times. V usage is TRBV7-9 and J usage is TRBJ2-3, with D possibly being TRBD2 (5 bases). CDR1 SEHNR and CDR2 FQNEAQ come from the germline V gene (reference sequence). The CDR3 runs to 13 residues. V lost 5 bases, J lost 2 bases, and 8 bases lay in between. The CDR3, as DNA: TGTGCCAGCAGCCCGGAGGCCACAGATACGCAGTATTTT. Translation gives CASSPEATDTQYF.

The CDR3 loop is CASGADYRGTEAFF. The CDR3 nucleotides are TGTGCTAGTGGGGCGGATTACAGGGGCACTGAAGCTTTCTTT. The chain combines TRBV12-5 with TRBJ1-1, with 7 positions matching TRBD1. The CDR3 is 14 residues long. CDR1 is LGHNT, CDR2 FRNRAP, per germline. J gave up 4 bases and V 6 bases, and 8 bases lay outside the gene matches.

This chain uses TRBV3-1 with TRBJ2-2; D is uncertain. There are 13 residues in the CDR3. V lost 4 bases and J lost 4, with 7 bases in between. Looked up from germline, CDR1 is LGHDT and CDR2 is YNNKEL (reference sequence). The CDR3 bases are TGTGCCAGCAGCCGGGCTTCCACCGGGGAGCTGTTTTTT. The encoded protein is CASSRASTGELFF.

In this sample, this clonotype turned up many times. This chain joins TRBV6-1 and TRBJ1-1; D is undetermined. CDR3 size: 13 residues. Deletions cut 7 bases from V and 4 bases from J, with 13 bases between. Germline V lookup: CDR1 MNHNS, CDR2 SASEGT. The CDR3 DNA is TGTGCCAGCATTTGGACGGAGGGCACTGAAGCTTTCTTT. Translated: CASIWTEGTEAFF.